The 9 T cell receptor beta chains below were found in one sample sequenced in a study of blood T cell repertoires in COVID-19. The protocol was immunoSEQ multiplex PCR, while the TCRdb copy is restricted to in-frame clones and leaves out a portion. The sample consists of around 200,000 clones, about 90% of them appearing once. The sample comprised peripheral blood. Receptor source: a man aged 65 to 85 with active or convalescent COVID-19.

The gene calls are TRBV9 and TRBJ1-2, with 8 bases aligning to TRBD1. The V segment lost 5 bases and the J segment 6 bases; nucleotides outside the gene matches: 12. The CDR3 extends over 15 amino acids. From germline, CDR1 is SGDLS and CDR2 YYNGEE. The CDR3 coding sequence is TGTGCCAGCAGACGACCCCAGGGGGCAGGGGATGGCTACACCTTC. It yields the protein CASRRPQGAGDGYTF.

This sequence joins TRBV9 and TRBJ2-7, with D possibly being TRBD2 (6 bases). Germline-derived CDR1 and CDR2 are SGDLS and YYNGEE. The CDR3 runs 16 residues. Trimming removed 0 bases at V and 0 bases at J, with 13 bases between. CDR3 residues: CASSVDSKRASYEQYF. CDR3 bases: TGTGCCAGCAGCGTAGATTCGAAGCGGGCCTCCTACGAGCAGTACTTC.

This chain uses TRBV7-2 with TRBJ1-1; 7 positions match TRBD1. The J segment lost 1 base and the V segment lost 5 bases, leaving 7 bases of the junction unmatched. CDR1 and CDR2 (germline): SGHTA, FQGNSA. The CDR3 sequence is 15 residues long. The CDR3 DNA reads as TGTGCCAGCAGCCTAACCGGGACAGCGAACACTGAAGCTTTCTTT. Its translation: CASSLTGTANTEAFF.

J is TRBJ1-2 and V is TRBV7-9; 9 bases line up with TRBD1. Per germline, CDR1 SEHNR and CDR2 FQNEAQ (reference sequence). The CDR3 has 14 amino acids. The V gene end was trimmed by 5 bases and the J gene end by 3 bases; junction bases not matched to a gene: 4. The CDR3 DNA reads TGTGCCAGCAGCGAGACAGGGGGAGACTATGGCTACACCTTC. Its protein product is CASSETGGDYGYTF.

This clone came up once. The gene calls are TRBV18 and TRBJ1-5; tentatively, D is TRBD1 (6 bases). The CDR3 loop spans 15 amino acids. V was clipped by 2 bases and J by 4 bases, with 12 bases between them. Germline V lookup: CDR1 KGHSH, CDR2 LQKENI. CDR3 protein: CASSPVDSRNQPQHF. The CDR3 DNA reads as TGTGCCAGCTCACCAGTGGACAGCCGGAATCAGCCCCAGCATTTT.

The V call is TRBV4-2, the J call TRBJ1-2, with D perhaps TRBD1 (5 bases). CDR1 is LGHNA, CDR2 YNFKEQ, per germline. V was clipped by 4 bases and J by 6 bases, with 15 bases between them. The CDR3 loop spans 14 amino acids. CDR3 in DNA: TGTGCCAGCAGCCCGGGGGGGGTTCAGGATGGCTACACCTTC. Translated, it gives CASSPGGVQDGYTF.

The J gene is TRBJ1-2, the V gene TRBV6-1; 7 positions agree with TRBD1. Looked up from germline, CDR1 is MNHNS and CDR2 is SASEGT. CDR3 size: 12 residues. V shed 2 bases and J 8 bases; nucleotides not matched to a gene: 2. CDR3 in amino acids: CASSEQGGGYTF. The CDR3 DNA is TGTGCCAGCAGTGAACAGGGGGGCGGCTACACCTTC.

This clone showed up many times. The gene calls are TRBV7-2 and TRBJ2-7; 7 bases agree with TRBD2. The CDR3 totals 15 residues. Germline V gene lookup returns CDR1 SGHTA and CDR2 FQGNSA. Trimming at V came to 3 bases and at J to 0 bases, leaving 5 bases not matched to a gene. The CDR3 DNA reads as TGTGCCAGCAGCTTCAGGCCGGGGGGCTCCTACGAGCAGTACTTC. This translates into CASSFRPGGSYEQYF.

V gene TRBV19 combines with J gene TRBJ2-2, with a weak D call TRBD1 (6 bases). Germline V lookup: CDR1 LNHDA, CDR2 SQIVND (reference sequence). This CDR3 spans 13 amino acids. The ends were cut back, 11 bases at V and 2 bases at J, with 12 bases in the middle. The CDR3 here is CAGEDSNTGELFF. In nucleotides, the CDR3 is TGTGCCGGAGAGGACAGCAACACCGGGGAGCTGTTTTTT.